One sample yielded the 10 T cell receptor beta chains listed below, sequenced in a study of T cells in Graves' hyperthyroidism and ophthalmopathy. Amplification of TCR beta CDR3 regions used RNA as the template. First-round RT-PCR with HTBI primers amplified the TCR CDR3 region. TCRdb called the multiplex PCR reads again in MiXCR, with one record for every CDR3 protein. Among about 560,000 distinct CDR3 sequences listed, 16% were seen once. The sample consisted of blood. The receptor set was obtained from a woman aged 18 to 35 with Graves' hyperthyroidism.

This rearrangement joins TRBV7-8 to TRBJ2-3; D gene ambiguous. CDR3 length equals 14 residues. V shed 4 bases and J shed 4 bases, with 12 bases lying between them. In germline, CDR1 is SGHVS, CDR2 FQNEAQ. This CDR3 reads CASSSLPVADTQYF. CDR3 nucleotides: TGTGCCAGCAGCTCACTACCAGTAGCAGATACGCAGTATTTT.

In the case of this clonotype: At one boundary the junction diverges from the germline segment, which might be a read error. The DNA for the CDR3 is TGTGCCAGCAGTCGCACAGGGGGCGGCAATCAGCCCCGGCATTTT. It encodes CASSRTGGGNQPRHF. This chain links TRBV12-3 or TRBV12-4 with TRBJ1-5; TRBD1 agrees at 9 bases. The CDR3 spans 15 residues.

This clonotype was counted between two and nine times. CDR3 nucleotide sequence: TGCGCCAGCAGTGAGTCGTCTGGACTAGCGGTGTCTCTCGAGCAGTACTTC. Residues: CASSESSGLAVSLEQYF. The chain employs TRBV10-2 and TRBJ2-7; 10 bases agree with TRBD2. After removal of 0 bases from V and 6 bases from J, the junction contained 11 bases not matched to a gene. CDR3 length: 17 residues. CDR1 and CDR2 (germline): WSHSY, SAAADI.

This clonotype was picked up a small number of times. V gene TRBV20-1 combines with J gene TRBJ1-5, with D perhaps matching TRBD1 (5 bases). Germline V CDR1 and CDR2: DFQATT, SNEGSKA (reference sequence). V lost 6 bases and J 3 bases, leaving 18 bases between the germline ends. This CDR3 region has 15 residues. The CDR3 sequence is CSAIPEPTANQPQHF. The DNA for the CDR3 is TGCAGTGCCATTCCCGAACCGACAGCCAATCAGCCCCAGCATTTT.

This chain uses TRBV7-9 with TRBJ1-4; the D gene is possibly TRBD1 (5 bases). Between the trimmed V and J ends, which lost 5 bases and 8 bases, there was a span of 18 bases. Germline CDR1 reads SEHNR; CDR2 reads FQNEAQ (reference sequence). CDR3 size: 15 residues. This chain's CDR3 is CASSAPITGGEKLFF. CDR3 in DNA: TGTGCCAGCAGCGCCCCGATTACAGGAGGCGAAAAACTGTTTTTT.

This sequence joins TRBV4-1 and TRBJ1-6, with 7 nucleotides matching TRBD1. Germline trimming cut 2 bases from V and 10 bases from J; bases unmatched to any gene: 8. In germline, CDR1 is MGHRA, CDR2 YSYEKL. There are 15 residues in the CDR3. The CDR3 here is CASSQPQGGKSPLHF. The CDR3 bases are TGCGCCAGCAGCCAACCCCAGGGGGGGAAATCACCCCTCCACTTT.

This clonotype was detected ten times or more. V usage is TRBV11-2 and J usage is TRBJ2-3; D gene ambiguous. The V end was cut by 5 bases, the J end by 4 bases, with 16 bases between. CDR3 length: 15 amino acids. Germline V gene lookup returns CDR1 SGHAT and CDR2 FQNNGV. The CDR3 DNA follows: TGTGCCAGCAGCCCGAGAGCACGGTTAGCAGATACGCAGTATTTT. Translating gives CASSPRARLADTQYF.

The V gene is TRBV29-1, the J gene TRBJ2-4, with D possibly being TRBD1 or TRBD2 (5 bases each). Trimming removed 4 bases from V and 2 bases from J, with 12 bases in between. The CDR3 extends over 14 amino acids. CDR1 and CDR2 from the germline V gene are SQVTM and ANQGSEA. The CDR3 loop is CSVGTGRTKNIQYF. CDR3 nucleotide sequence: TGCAGCGTTGGGACGGGACGGACCAAAAACATTCAGTACTTC.

The V and J genes are TRBV7-9 and TRBJ2-5; D may be TRBD2 (6 bases). Germline-derived CDR1 and CDR2 are SEHNR and FQNEAQ (reference sequence). The CDR3 has 16 amino acids. V was cut by 4 bases and J by 2 bases, with 17 bases left in between. In nucleotides, the CDR3 is TGTGCCAGCAGCTGGACGGGAGTCAAGCGGCAAGAGACCCAGTACTTC. This gives the protein CASSWTGVKRQETQYF.

Ten or more counts support this clonotype. The chain recombines TRBV24-1 with TRBJ2-1; TRBD2 matches at 10 bases. V trimming: 4 bases; J trimming: 3 bases; junction bases outside the gene matches: 5. The length of the CDR3 is 16 residues. The germline V gene encodes CDR1 KGHDR and CDR2 SFDVKD. CDR3 in DNA: TGTGCCACCAGTGACACTAGCGGGATAAGCTACAATGAGCAGTTCTTC. It codes for CATSDTSGISYNEQFF.